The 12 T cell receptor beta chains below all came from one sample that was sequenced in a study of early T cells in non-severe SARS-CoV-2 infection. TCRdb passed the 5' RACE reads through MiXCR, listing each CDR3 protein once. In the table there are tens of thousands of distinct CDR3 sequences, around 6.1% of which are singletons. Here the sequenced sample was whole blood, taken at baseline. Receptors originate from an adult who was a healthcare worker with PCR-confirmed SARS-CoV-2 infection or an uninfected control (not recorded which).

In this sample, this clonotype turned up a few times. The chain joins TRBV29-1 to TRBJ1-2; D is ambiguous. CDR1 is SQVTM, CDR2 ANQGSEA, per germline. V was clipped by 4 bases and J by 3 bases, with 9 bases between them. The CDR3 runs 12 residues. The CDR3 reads CSVGYEDYGYTF. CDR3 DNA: TGCAGCGTTGGTTATGAAGACTATGGCTACACCTTC.

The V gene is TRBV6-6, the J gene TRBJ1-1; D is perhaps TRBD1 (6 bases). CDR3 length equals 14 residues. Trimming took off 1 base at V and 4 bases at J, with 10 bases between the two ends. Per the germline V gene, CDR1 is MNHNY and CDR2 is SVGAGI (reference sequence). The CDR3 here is CASSYLQGGTEAFF. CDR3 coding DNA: TGTGCCAGCAGTTACTTACAGGGAGGCACTGAAGCTTTCTTT.

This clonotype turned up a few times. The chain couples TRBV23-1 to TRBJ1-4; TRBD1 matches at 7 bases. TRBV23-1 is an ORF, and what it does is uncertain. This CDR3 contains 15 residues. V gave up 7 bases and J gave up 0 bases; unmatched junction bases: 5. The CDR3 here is CASNRDSATNEKLFF. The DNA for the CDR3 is TGCGCCAGCAATCGGGACAGTGCAACTAATGAAAAACTGTTTTTT.

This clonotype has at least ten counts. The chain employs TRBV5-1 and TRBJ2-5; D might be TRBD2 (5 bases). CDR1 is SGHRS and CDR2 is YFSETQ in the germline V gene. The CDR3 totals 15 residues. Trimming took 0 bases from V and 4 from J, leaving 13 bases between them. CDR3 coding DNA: TGCGCCAGCAGCTTGGGAAGCGGTGGCGTAGAGACCCAGTACTTC. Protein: CASSLGSGGVETQYF.

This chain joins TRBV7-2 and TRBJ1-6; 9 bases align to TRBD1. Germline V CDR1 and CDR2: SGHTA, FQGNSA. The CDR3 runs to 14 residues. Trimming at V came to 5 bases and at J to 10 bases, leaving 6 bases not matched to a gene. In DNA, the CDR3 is TGTGCCAGCAGCAGACAGGGGGAGATGTCACCCCTCCACTTT. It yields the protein CASSRQGEMSPLHF. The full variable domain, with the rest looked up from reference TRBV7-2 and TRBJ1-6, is GAGVSQSPSNKVTEKGKDVELRCDPISGHTALYWYRQSLGQGLEFLIYFQGNSAPDKSGLPSDRFSAERTGGSVSTLTIQRTQQEDSAVYLCASSRQGEMSPLHFGNGTRLTVT.

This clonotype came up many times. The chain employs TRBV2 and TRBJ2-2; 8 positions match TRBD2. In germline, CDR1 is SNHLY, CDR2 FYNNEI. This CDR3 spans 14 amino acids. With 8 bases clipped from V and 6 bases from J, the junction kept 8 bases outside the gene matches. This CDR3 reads CASSREVGAGELFF. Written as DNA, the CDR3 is TGTGCCAGCTCGCGGGAGGTTGGGGCCGGGGAGCTGTTTTTT.

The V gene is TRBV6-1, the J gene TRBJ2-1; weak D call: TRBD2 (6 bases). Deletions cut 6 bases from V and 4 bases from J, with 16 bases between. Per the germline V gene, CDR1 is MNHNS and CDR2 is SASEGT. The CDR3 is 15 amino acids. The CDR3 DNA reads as TGTGCCAGCAGCGGCCGTGGGGCGGGGTACAATGAGCAGTTCTTC. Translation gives CASSGRGAGYNEQFF.

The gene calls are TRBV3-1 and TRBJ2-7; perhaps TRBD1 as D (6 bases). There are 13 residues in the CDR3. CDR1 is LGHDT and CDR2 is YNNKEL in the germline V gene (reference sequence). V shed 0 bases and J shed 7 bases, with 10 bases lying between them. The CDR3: CASSQESQGEQYF. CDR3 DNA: TGTGCCAGCAGCCAAGAGTCGCAGGGGGAGCAGTACTTC.

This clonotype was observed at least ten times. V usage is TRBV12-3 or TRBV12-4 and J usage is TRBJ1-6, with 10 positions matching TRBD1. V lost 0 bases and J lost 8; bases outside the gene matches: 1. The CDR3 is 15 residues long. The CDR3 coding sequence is TGTGCCAGCAGTTTAGCTGGGACAGGGGATTCACCCCTCCACTTT. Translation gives CASSLAGTGDSPLHF.

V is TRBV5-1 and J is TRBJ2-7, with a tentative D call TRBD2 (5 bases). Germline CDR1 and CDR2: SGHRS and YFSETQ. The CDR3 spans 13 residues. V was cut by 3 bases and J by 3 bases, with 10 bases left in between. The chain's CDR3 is CASSSGRGYEQYF. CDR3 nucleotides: TGCGCCAGCAGCTCCGGACGGGGCTACGAGCAGTACTTC.

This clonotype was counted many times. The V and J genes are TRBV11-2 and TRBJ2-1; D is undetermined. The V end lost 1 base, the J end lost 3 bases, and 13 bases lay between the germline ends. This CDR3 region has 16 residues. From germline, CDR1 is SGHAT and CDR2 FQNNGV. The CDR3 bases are TGTGCCAGCAGCTTAGGTTCGATGGAGTACTACAATGAGCAGTTCTTC. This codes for CASSLGSMEYYNEQFF.

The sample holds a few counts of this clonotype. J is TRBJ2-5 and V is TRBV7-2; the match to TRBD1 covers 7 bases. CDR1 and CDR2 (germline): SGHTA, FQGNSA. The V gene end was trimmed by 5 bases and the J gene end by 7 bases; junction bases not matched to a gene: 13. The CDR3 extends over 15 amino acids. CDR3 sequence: CASSETGLESGTQYF. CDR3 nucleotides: TGTGCCAGCAGCGAGACAGGGCTGGAATCAGGGACCCAGTACTTC.